This TCR beta chain originates from a study of response to subunit inactivated influenza vaccine listed by TCRdb under 2018. Notes on the research overall: Deep quantitative profiling of the T cell receptor repertoire was used in the study to follow responses to a trivalent subunit inactivated influenza vaccine.

Summary of the overall study and its limitations: It was suggested by the authors that each seasonal influenza vaccination may recruit only a limited number of new T cells.

The library was made by RT-PCR. The sample was run on an Illumina HiSeq 2500. TCRdb trimmed the raw reads at Q25, called clones with MiXCR and kept productive beta chains. Every distinct CDR3 protein forms one entry, paired with its most common genes and DNA. This sample has 650,000 to 700,000 distinct CDR3 sequences in its table, and 15% to 17% of those were observed once. Approximately 10% of the sample goes to the ten largest clones. In its sample, this clonotype was seen a few times. Its cognate antigen has yet to be identified. It has no much larger one-base neighbor in the sample; base qualities were not kept. Deletion took 7 bases off V and 0 bases off J, with a span of 15 bases between the germline ends. The CDR3 runs 15 amino acids, cysteine and phenylalanine included. Left in the record is the CDR3 DNA by itself, 45 bases read in frame from the first base. The germline V gene sets CDR1 to MNHNS and CDR2 to SASEGT.

The clonotype was recovered from a man between 45 and 60 years old who received an inactivated influenza vaccine. Donor details come from another sample of the same person, matched by shared clones. This material consisted of PBMCs from blood, taken 11 to 12 days after vaccination. The V and J genes are TRBV6-1 and TRBJ1-1, with TRBD1 tentatively as D gene (6 bases match). The bases read TGTGCCAGCACTAAACAGGGCTTAATGAACACTGAAGCTTTCTTT. This is translated as CASTKQGLMNTEAFF.